One sample yielded the 21 T cell receptor beta chains listed below, sequenced in a study of CD8+CD57+ T cells in acquired aplastic anemia. Template material for TCR beta VDJ and CDR3 profiling consisted of genomic DNA. Using its own MiXCR run on the reads, TCRdb lists one record per CDR3 protein. The sample contains about 68,000 distinct CDR3 sequences, 45% to 55% of which appear only once. Sequenced material: sorted CD4+, CD8+, or CD8+CD57+ T cells (not recorded which) from PBMCs. These receptors all come from a human donor in good health, serving as a control.

The genes are TRBV7-8 and TRBJ1-2, with TRBD1 matching 7 bases. Germline trimming cut 1 base from V and 4 bases from J; bases unmatched to any gene: 3. Germline CDR1 and CDR2: SGHVS and FQNEAQ. The CDR3 has 14 residues. CDR3 DNA: TGTGCCAGCAGCTTAGAGGGACAGAGCTATGGCTACACCTTC. This sequence encodes CASSLEGQSYGYTF.

Many counts were recorded for this clonotype. The chain joins TRBV5-1 to TRBJ1-2; 9 bases map to TRBD1. After removal of 4 bases from V and 3 bases from J, the junction contained 16 bases not matched to a gene. This CDR3 is 18 amino acids long. CDR1 is SGHRS and CDR2 is YFSETQ in the germline V gene. The CDR3 is CASSPEPRQGGSDYGYTF. CDR3 sequence (DNA): TGCGCCAGCAGCCCGGAGCCCCGACAGGGGGGATCGGACTATGGCTACACCTTC.

This clonotype was seen more than once but under ten times. This chain connects TRBV10-1 to TRBJ1-2, with D maybe TRBD1 (5 bases). This CDR3 contains 13 residues. Germline V gene data show CDR1 as WNHNN and CDR2 as SYGVQD (reference sequence). V lost 2 bases to trimming and J lost 6 bases, with 10 bases between them. CDR3 bases: TGCGCCAGCAGTGAGAACAGGCGGGATGGCTACACCTTC. Encoded protein: CASSENRRDGYTF.

Of note for this clonotype: The junction differs from germline at one of its ends, possibly a read error. The CDR3 sequence: CASSWNSRNQTQYF. CDR3 nucleotide sequence: TGTGCCAGCAGTTGGAACAGTCGCAATCAGACCCAGTACTTC. The chain combines TRBV10-3 with TRBJ2-5; D unresolved. This CDR3 has 14 residues. From germline, CDR1 is ENHRY and CDR2 SYGVKD.

This clonotype was observed once. The rearrangement links TRBV2 to TRBJ1-3; no clear D gene. With 6 bases removed from V and 0 bases from J, the gap between germline ends came to 9 bases. The CDR3 has 14 residues. In germline, CDR1 is SNHLY, CDR2 FYNNEI. The CDR3 DNA follows: TGTGCCAGCAGCAGCCCTTCCTCTGGAAACACCATATATTTT. This encodes CASSSPSSGNTIYF. The full variable domain, in which reference TRBV2 and TRBJ1-3 provide the parts outside the CDR3, is EPEVTQTPSHQVTQMGQEVILRCVPISNHLYFYWYRQILGQKVEFLVSFYNNEISEKSEIFDDQFSVERPDGSNFTLKIRSTKLEDSAMYFCASSSPSSGNTIYFGEGSWLTVV.

This sequence joins TRBV15 and TRBJ2-7; 8 bases map to TRBD2. This CDR3 comprises 15 residues. Germline loops: CDR1 LNHNV, CDR2 YYDKDF (reference sequence). V dropped 1 base and J dropped 2; count of bases not matched to a gene: 4. Here the CDR3 reads CATSRATGGAYEQYF. The CDR3 DNA reads as TGTGCCACCAGCAGAGCAACGGGGGGGGCCTACGAGCAGTACTTC.

V usage is TRBV2 and J usage is TRBJ2-7; 9 nucleotides match TRBD1. The CDR3 runs to 14 residues. Germline CDR1 SNHLY, CDR2 FYNNEI. V gave up 5 bases and J gave up 5 bases; unmatched junction bases: 7. The CDR3 region is CASSISRDRDEQYF. CDR3 sequence (DNA): TGTGCCAGCAGTATTTCCCGGGACAGGGACGAGCAGTACTTC.

This chain connects TRBV4-1 to TRBJ1-6; 7 bases are a match to TRBD1. The V gene end was trimmed by 3 bases and the J gene end by 10 bases; junction bases not matched to a gene: 6. Germline V gene lookup returns CDR1 MGHRA and CDR2 YSYEKL. The CDR3 covers 14 residues. For the CDR3, the DNA is TGCGCCAGCAGCCAGGTCGGGACAGACTCACCCCTCCACTTT. Amino acid sequence: CASSQVGTDSPLHF.

The chain has TRBV4-2 and TRBJ1-3; a possible D gene is TRBD1 (5 bases). The CDR3 consists of 16 residues. Per the germline V gene, CDR1 is LGHNA and CDR2 is YNFKEQ. Trimming pared 4 bases from V and 2 bases from J, leaving 15 bases between. The CDR3 loop is CASSRADPGPGNTIYF. The CDR3 nucleotides are TGTGCCAGCAGCCGAGCTGATCCGGGGCCTGGAAACACCATATATTTT.

Points on this clonotype: The junction departs from the called germline gene at one end, perhaps through a read error. The genes are TRBV19 and TRBJ2-1; a weak D match, TRBD2 (6 bases). CDR3 size: 14 residues. CDR1 is LNHDA and CDR2 is SQIVND in the germline V gene (reference sequence). CDR3 nucleotide sequence: TGCGCCAGTAGTATTCGGGAGTGGGGGTATGAGCAGTTCTTC. Translated: CASSIREWGYEQFF.

V and J are TRBV2 and TRBJ1-2, with 9 bases identical to TRBD1. The CDR3 runs to 14 residues. J gave up 8 bases and V 11 bases, and 15 bases lay outside the gene matches. The germline V gene has CDR1 SNHLY and CDR2 FYNNEI. The CDR3 loop reads CAGSRDRDVLGYTF. The CDR3 DNA reads as TGTGCCGGCTCCCGGGACAGGGACGTTTTAGGCTACACCTTC.

Only a few counts were recorded for this clonotype. V is TRBV5-1 and J is TRBJ1-2; 12 bases agree with TRBD1. The CDR3 loop spans 16 amino acids. V shed 2 bases and J 3 bases; nucleotides not matched to a gene: 5. The germline CDR1 and CDR2 sequences are SGHRS and YFSETQ. CDR3 nucleotide sequence: TGCGCCAGCAGCTTATCCGGGACAGGGGGCCACTATGGCTACACCTTC. Amino acid sequence: CASSLSGTGGHYGYTF.

This clonotype came up many times. The rearrangement joins TRBV20-1 to TRBJ2-1, with 13 nucleotides matching TRBD2. Germline V gene lookup returns CDR1 DFQATT and CDR2 SNEGSKA (reference sequence). CDR3 length: 16 residues. V trimming: 6 bases; J trimming: 8 bases; junction bases outside the gene matches: 13. CDR3 bases: TGCAGTGCCACGAGGGCGACTAGCGGGGGGTTAGATGAGCAGTTCTTC. As protein: CSATRATSGGLDEQFF.

The chain links TRBV15 to TRBJ2-6, with D hard to call. CDR3 length: 14 residues. Germline CDR1 reads LNHNV; CDR2 reads YYDKDF (reference sequence). V dropped 3 bases and J dropped 2 bases, with 5 bases sitting between them. The CDR3: CATSSGTGANVLTF. The CDR3 DNA reads as TGTGCCACCAGCAGTGGGACTGGGGCCAACGTCCTGACTTTC. The full variable domain, completed using reference TRBV15 and TRBJ2-6, is DAMVIQNPRYQVTQFGKPVTLSCSQTLNHNVMYWYQQKSSQAPKLLFHYYDKDFNNEADTPDNFQSRRPNTSFCFLDIRSPGLGDTAMYLCATSSGTGANVLTFGAGSRLTVL.

This clonotype is labeled medium-sized. The J gene is TRBJ1-1, the V gene TRBV7-9; TRBD1 is a possible D gene (5 bases). Trimming stripped 6 bases from V and 1 base from J, with 9 bases between. Germline CDR1 reads SEHNR; CDR2 reads FQNEAQ (reference sequence). The CDR3 spans 13 residues. CDR3 protein: CASSPRGNTEAFF. The CDR3 DNA reads TGTGCCAGCAGTCCAAGGGGGAACACTGAAGCTTTCTTT.

This sequence joins TRBV6-1 and TRBJ2-2; TRBD1 aligns across 7 bases. The CDR3 extends over 16 amino acids. Germline values: CDR1 MNHNS, CDR2 SASEGT. V lost 1 base and J lost 4; bases outside the gene matches: 6. The CDR3 loop reads CASSEGDRTITGELFF. In DNA form, the CDR3 reads TGTGCCAGCAGTGAAGGGGACAGAACTATCACCGGGGAGCTGTTTTTT.

This clonotype was observed many times. This CDR3 reads CASRIVAGELFF. The CDR3 DNA sequence: TGTGCCAGCAGAATAGTGGCCGGGGAGCTGTTTTTT. The chain combines TRBV6-1 with TRBJ2-2; no clear D. V was shortened by 6 bases and J by 6 bases, with 8 bases between the two germline ends. The CDR3 extends over 12 amino acids. CDR1 and CDR2 (germline): MNHNS, SASEGT.

This clonotype was counted once. The rearrangement links TRBV7-9 to TRBJ1-2; the D is unclear. Germline V CDR1 and CDR2: SEHNR, FQNEAQ (reference sequence). The ends were cut back, 5 bases at V and 4 bases at J, with 17 bases in the middle. This CDR3 is built from 15 residues. CDR3 in amino acids: CASSQDWSVFYGYTF. As DNA, the CDR3 is TGTGCCAGCAGCCAAGACTGGTCGGTGTTCTATGGCTACACCTTC. Full variable domain (remainder filled in from reference TRBV7-9 and TRBJ1-2): DTGVSQNPRHKITKRGQNVTFRCDPISEHNRLYWYRQTLGQGPEFLTYFQNEAQLEKSRLLSDRFSAERPKGSFSTLEIQRTEQGDSAMYLCASSQDWSVFYGYTFGSGTRLTVV.

The J gene is TRBJ2-1, the V gene TRBV9; D uncertain. Germline V gene lookup returns CDR1 SGDLS and CDR2 YYNGEE. The V and J ends lost 4 bases and 10 bases respectively, with 9 bases between them. The CDR3 sequence is 11 residues long. Here the CDR3 DNA reads TGTGCCAGCAGCACGCCGTCGGAGCAGTTCTTC. It specifies CASSTPSEQFF. The variable domain in full, with the rest retrieved from reference TRBV9 and TRBJ2-1, is DSGVTQTPKHLITATGQRVTLRCSPRSGDLSVYWYQQSLDQGLQFLIQYYNGEERAKGNILERFSAQQFPDLHSELNLSSLELGDSALYFCASSTPSEQFFGPGTRLTVL.

The chain joins TRBV24-1 to TRBJ2-1; the match to TRBD1 covers 11 bases. Trimming removed 7 bases from V and 9 bases from J; junction bases left unmatched: 7. In germline, CDR1 is KGHDR, CDR2 SFDVKD. This CDR3 has 14 residues. The CDR3 region has the DNA TGTGCCACCAGCCCCGGGACAGGGGGTACTGAGCAGTTCTTC. Protein sequence: CATSPGTGGTEQFF.

Remarks on this clonotype: Since a much larger clone is just one base distant, this may be a read error. The V call is TRBV27, the J call TRBJ1-2; 10 nucleotides line up with TRBD1. The CDR3 has 14 amino acids. Germline V gene sequence: CDR1 MNHEY, CDR2 SMNVEV (reference sequence). The CDR3 DNA reads TGTCCCAGCAGTTCGACAGGGGGCGCCTATGGCTACACCTTC. Encoded protein: CPSSSTGGAYGYTF.